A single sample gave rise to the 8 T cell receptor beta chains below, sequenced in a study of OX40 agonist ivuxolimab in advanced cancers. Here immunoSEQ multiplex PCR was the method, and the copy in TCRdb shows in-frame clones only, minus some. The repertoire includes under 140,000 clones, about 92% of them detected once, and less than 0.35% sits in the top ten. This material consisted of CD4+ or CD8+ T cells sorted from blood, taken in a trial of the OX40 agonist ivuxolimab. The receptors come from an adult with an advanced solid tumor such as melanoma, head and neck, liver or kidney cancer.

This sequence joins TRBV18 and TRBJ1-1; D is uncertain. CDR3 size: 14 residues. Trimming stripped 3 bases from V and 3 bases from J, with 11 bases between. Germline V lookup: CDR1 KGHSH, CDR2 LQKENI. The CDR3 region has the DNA TGTGCCAGCTCACCTTCTGGGGTCTACACTGAAGCTTTCTTT. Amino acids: CASSPSGVYTEAFF. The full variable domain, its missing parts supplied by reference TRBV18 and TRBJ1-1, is NAGVMQNPRHLVRRRGQEARLRCSPMKGHSHVYWYRQLPEEGLKFMVYLQKENIIDESGMPKERFSAEFPKEGPSILRIQQVVRGDSAAYFCASSPSGVYTEAFFGQGTRLTVV.

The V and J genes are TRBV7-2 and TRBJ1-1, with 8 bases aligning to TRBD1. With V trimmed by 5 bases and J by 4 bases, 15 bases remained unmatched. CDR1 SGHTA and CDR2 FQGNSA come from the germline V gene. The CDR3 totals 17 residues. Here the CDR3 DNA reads TGTGCCAGCAGCCGCCCACTTAGACAGGGGCATCGCACTGAAGCTTTCTTT. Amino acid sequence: CASSRPLRQGHRTEAFF.

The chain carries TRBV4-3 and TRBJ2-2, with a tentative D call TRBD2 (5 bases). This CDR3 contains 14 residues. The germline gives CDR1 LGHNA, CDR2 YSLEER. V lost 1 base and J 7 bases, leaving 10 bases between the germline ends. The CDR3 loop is CASSQVRRGGELFF. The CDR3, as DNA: TGCGCCAGCAGCCAAGTAAGACGGGGCGGGGAGCTGTTTTTT.

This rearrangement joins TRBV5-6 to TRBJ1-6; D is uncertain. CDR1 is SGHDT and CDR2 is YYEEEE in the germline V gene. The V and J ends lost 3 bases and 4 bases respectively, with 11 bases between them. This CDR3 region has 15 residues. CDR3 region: CASSSGADYNSPLHF. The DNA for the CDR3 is TGTGCCAGCAGCTCGGGAGCGGATTATAATTCACCCCTCCACTTT.

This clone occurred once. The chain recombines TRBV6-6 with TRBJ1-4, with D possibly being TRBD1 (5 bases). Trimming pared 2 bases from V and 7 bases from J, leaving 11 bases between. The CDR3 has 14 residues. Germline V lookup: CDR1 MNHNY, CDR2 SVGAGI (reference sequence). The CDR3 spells CASSYGQGPEKLFF. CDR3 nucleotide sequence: TGTGCCAGCAGTTACGGCCAGGGCCCTGAAAAACTGTTTTTT.

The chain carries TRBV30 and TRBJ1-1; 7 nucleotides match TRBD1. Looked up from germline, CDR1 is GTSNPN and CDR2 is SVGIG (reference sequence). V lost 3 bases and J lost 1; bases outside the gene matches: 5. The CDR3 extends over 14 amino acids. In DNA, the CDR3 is TGTGCCTGGAGATCCGGGACAGCGAACACTGAAGCTTTCTTT. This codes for CAWRSGTANTEAFF.

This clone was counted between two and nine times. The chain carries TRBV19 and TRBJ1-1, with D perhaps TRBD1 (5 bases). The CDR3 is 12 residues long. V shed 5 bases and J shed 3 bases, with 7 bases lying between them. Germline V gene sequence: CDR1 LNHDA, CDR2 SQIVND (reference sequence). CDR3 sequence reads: CASSVGDTEAFF. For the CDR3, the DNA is TGTGCCAGTAGTGTAGGGGACACTGAAGCTTTCTTT. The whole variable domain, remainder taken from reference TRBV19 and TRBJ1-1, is DGGITQSPKYLFRKEGQNVTLSCEQNLNHDAMYWYRQDPGQGLRLIYYSQIVNDFQKGDIAEGYSVSREKKESFPLTVTSAQKNPTAFYLCASSVGDTEAFFGQGTRLTVV.

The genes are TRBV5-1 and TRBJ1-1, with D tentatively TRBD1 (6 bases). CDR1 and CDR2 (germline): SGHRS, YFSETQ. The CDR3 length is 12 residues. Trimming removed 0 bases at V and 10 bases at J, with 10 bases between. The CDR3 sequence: CASSLEQGPAFF. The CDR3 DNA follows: TGCGCCAGCAGCTTGGAACAGGGCCCAGCTTTCTTT.